This T cell receptor (beta chain) was identified in a study of blood T cell repertoires in COVID-19. In the study overall: COVID-19 samples from acute and convalescent phases originated in the United States, Italy and Spain. In each case, the material was cDNA or gDNA derived from T cells, B-cell-depleted T cells, or PBMCs.

The CDR3 length is 15 residues. Germline V gene lookup returns CDR1 LGHDT and CDR2 YNNKEL (reference sequence). Germline trimming cut 6 bases from V and 3 bases from J; bases unmatched to any gene: 7. How the authors handled the data: By means of reference gene primer amplification, nucleated cell counts were estimated. TCRdb's table, derived via immunoSEQ multiplex PCR, lists solely in-frame clones and lacks some. V, J and clone size derive from that table, while D and trimming were established from the DNA sequence. Here the sample spans tens of thousands of clones, roughly 89% being singletons. The chain carries TRBV3-1 (or the pseudogene TRBV3-2) and TRBJ1-2, with 10 bases fitting TRBD1. Material: peripheral blood. This sequence was found in a woman aged 55-70 years with active COVID-19. This chain's CDR3 is CASSALGTGDYGYTF. In nucleotides, the CDR3 is TGTGCCAGCAGTGCCTTGGGGACAGGGGACTATGGCTACACCTTC.